Listed here is a single TCR beta chain. The J segment lost 3 bases and the V segment lost 8 bases, leaving 10 bases of the junction unmatched. CDR3 length equals 13 residues. Germline values: CDR1 SQVTM, CDR2 ANQGSEA. Measured with immunoSEQ multiplex PCR; TCRdb has only the in-frame clones, and not every one. This table has 90,000 to 100,000 clones, approximately 96% appearing once. These data come from a study of technical replicates of blood from a few donors. The V and J genes are TRBV29-1 and TRBJ2-7; 7 bases are a match to TRBD1. The TCR sequence derives from a human donor in good health. The sequencing input was T cells isolated from PBMCs. The CDR3 bases are TGCAGCATACCGGGACAGAATATCTACGAGCAGTACTTC. Amino acids: CSIPGQNIYEQYF.